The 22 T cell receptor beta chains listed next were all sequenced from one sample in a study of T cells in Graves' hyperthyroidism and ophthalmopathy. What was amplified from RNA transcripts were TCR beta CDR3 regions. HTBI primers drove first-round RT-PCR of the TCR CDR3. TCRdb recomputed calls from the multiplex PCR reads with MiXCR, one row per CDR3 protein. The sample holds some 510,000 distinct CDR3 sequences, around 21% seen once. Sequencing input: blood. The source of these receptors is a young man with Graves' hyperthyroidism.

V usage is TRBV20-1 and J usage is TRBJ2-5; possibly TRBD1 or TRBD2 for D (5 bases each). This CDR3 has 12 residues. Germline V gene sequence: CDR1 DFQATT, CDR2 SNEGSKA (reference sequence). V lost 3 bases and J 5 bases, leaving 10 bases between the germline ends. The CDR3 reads CSARGDVETQYF. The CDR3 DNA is TGCAGTGCTAGGGGGGATGTTGAGACCCAGTACTTC.

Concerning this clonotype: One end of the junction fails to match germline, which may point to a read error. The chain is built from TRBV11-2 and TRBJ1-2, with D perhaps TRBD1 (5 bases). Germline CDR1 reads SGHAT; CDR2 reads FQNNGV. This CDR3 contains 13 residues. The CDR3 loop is CASSPTRVNGFTF. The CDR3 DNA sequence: TGTGCCAGCAGCCCCACCAGGGTCAATGGCTTCACCTTC.

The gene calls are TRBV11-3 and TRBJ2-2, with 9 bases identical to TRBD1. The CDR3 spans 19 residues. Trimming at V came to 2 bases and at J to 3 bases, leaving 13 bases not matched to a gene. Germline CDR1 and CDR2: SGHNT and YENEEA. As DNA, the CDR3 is TGTGCCAGCAGCTTACTTGATACAGGGGGCCGGGCCCACACCGGGGAGCTGTTTTTT. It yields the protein CASSLLDTGGRAHTGELFF.

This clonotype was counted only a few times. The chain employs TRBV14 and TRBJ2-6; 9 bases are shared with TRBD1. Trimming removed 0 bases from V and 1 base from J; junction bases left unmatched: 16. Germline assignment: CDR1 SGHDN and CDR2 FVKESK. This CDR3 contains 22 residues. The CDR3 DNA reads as TGTGCCAGCAGCCAAGATCAGGGTCGAGGGGGACAGGGCCCTTCTGGGGCCAACGTCCTGACTTTC. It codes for CASSQDQGRGGQGPSGANVLTF.

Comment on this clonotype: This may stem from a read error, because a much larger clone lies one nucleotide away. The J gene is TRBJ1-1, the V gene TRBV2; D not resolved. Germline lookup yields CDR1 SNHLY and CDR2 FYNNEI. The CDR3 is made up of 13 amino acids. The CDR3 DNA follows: TGTGCCAGCAGGGTTAGCTTGAACACTAAAGCTTTCTTT. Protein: CASRVSLNTKAFF.

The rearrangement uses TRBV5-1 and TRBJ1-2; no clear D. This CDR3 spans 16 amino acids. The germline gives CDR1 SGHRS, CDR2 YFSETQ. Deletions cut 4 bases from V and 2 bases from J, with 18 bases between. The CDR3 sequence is CASSRTAAEKNYGYTF. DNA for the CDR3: TGCGCCAGCAGCAGGACGGCGGCAGAGAAGAACTATGGCTACACCTTC.

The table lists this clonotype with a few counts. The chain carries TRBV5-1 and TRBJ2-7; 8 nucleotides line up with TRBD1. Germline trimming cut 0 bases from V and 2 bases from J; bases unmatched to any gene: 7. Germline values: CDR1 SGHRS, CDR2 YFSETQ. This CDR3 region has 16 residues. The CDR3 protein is CASSLDFGQGTYEQYF. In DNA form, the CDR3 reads TGCGCCAGCAGCTTGGATTTCGGACAGGGTACCTACGAGCAGTACTTC.

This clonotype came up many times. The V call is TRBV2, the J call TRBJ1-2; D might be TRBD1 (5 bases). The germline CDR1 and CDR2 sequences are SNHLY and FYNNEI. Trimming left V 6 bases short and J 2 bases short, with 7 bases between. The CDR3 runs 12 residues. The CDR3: CASRTANYGYTF. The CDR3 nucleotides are TGTGCCAGCAGGACAGCGAACTATGGCTACACCTTC.

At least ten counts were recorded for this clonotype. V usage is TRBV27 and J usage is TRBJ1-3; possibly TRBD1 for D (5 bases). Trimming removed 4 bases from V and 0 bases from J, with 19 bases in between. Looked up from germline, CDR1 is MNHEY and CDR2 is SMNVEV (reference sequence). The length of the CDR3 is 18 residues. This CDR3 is CASSSRQGAAFSGNTIYF. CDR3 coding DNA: TGTGCCAGCAGTTCGAGGCAGGGAGCGGCGTTCTCTGGAAACACCATATATTTT.

CDR3 loop: CASSYSYQTEPQTGPVGEQYF. The CDR3 bases are TGTGCCAGCAGTTATTCCTATCAGACCGAACCGCAGACGGGGCCGGTAGGCGAGCAGTACTTC. This chain uses TRBV6-9 with TRBJ2-7; D possibly uses TRBD1 or TRBD2 (5 bases each). CDR3 length equals 21 residues. Germline loops: CDR1 MNHGY, CDR2 SVAAGI. The V and J ends lost 0 bases and 6 bases respectively, with 33 bases between them.

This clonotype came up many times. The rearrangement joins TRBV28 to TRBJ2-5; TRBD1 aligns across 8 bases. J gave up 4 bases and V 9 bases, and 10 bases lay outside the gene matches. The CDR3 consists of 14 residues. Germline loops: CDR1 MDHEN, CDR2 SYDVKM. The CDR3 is CASSRDRLRETQYF. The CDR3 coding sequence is TGTGCCAGTTCCCGGGACAGGTTGAGAGAGACCCAGTACTTC.

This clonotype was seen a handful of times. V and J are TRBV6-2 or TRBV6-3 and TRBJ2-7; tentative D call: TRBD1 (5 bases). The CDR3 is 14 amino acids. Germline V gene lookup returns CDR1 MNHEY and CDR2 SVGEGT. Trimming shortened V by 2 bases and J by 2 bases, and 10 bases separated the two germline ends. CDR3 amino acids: CASSYSDSAYEQYF. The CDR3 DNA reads TGTGCCAGCAGTTACAGCGACAGTGCCTACGAGCAGTACTTC.

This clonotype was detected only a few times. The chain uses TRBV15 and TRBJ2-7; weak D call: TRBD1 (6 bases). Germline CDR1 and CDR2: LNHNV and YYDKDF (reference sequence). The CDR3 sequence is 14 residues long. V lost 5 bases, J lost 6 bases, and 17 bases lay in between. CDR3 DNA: TGTGCCACCAGCCGTCGGGACAACAGCATCGAGCAGTACTTC. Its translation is CATSRRDNSIEQYF. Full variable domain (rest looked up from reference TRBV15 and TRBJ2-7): DAMVIQNPRYQVTQFGKPVTLSCSQTLNHNVMYWYQQKSSQAPKLLFHYYDKDFNNEADTPDNFQSRRPNTSFCFLDIRSPGLGDTAMYLCATSRRDNSIEQYFGPGTRLTVT.

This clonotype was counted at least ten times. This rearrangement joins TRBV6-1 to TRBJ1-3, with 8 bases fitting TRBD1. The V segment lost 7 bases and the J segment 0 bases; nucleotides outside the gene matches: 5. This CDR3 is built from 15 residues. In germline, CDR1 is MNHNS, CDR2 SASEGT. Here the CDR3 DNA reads TGTGCCAGCACCGGACAGGGCAGCTCTGGAAACACCATATATTTT. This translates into CASTGQGSSGNTIYF.

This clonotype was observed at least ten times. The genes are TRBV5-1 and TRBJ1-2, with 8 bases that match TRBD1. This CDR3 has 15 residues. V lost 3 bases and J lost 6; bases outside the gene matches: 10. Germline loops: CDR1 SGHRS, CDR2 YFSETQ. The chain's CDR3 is CASSSGGTAYHGYTF. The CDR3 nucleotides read TGCGCCAGCAGCTCAGGGGGCACAGCATACCATGGCTACACCTTC.

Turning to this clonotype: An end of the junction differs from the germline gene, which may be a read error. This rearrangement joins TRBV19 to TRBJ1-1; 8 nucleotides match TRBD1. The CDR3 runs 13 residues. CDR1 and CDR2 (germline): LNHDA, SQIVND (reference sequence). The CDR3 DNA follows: TGTGCCAGTAGTTGGACAGGGCAAACTGAAGCTTGCTTT. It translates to CASSWTGQTEACF.

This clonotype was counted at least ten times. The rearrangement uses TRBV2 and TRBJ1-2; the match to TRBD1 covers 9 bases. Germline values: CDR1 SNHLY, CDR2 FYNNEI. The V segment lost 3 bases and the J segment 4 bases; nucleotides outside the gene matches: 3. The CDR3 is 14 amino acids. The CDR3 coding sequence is TGTGCCAGCAGTGAGGGACAGGGAGGCTATGGCTACACCTTC. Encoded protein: CASSEGQGGYGYTF. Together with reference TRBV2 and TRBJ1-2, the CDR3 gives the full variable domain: EPEVTQTPSHQVTQMGQEVILRCVPISNHLYFYWYRQILGQKVEFLVSFYNNEISEKSEIFDDQFSVERPDGSNFTLKIRSTKLEDSAMYFCASSEGQGGYGYTFGSGTRLTVV.

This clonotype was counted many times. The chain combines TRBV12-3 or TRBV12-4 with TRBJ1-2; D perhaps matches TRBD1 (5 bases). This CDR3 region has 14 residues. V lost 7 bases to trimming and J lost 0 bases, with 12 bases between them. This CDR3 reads CASTPRGANYGYTF. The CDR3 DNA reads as TGTGCCAGCACCCCGCGGGGGGCTAACTATGGCTACACCTTC.

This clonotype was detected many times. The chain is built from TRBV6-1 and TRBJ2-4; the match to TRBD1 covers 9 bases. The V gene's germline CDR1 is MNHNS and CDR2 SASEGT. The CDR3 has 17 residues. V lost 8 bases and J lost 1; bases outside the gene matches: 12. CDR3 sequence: CASGDRVHLTAKNIQYF. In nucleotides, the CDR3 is TGTGCCAGCGGGGACAGGGTGCACCTGACGGCCAAAAACATTCAGTACTTC.

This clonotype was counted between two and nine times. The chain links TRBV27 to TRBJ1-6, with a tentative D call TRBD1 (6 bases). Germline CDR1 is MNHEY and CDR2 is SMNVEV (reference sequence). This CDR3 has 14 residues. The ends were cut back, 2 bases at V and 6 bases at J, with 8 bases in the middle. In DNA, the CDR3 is TGTGCCAGCAGTTTACGGACAGCTAATTCACCCCTCCACTTT. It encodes CASSLRTANSPLHF.

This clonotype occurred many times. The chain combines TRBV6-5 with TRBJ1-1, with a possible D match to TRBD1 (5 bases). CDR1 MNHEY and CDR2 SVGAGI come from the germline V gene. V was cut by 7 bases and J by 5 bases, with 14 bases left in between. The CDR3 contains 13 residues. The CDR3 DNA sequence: TGTGCCAGCACCGACAGATGGGGGACTGAAGCTTTCTTT. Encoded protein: CASTDRWGTEAFF.

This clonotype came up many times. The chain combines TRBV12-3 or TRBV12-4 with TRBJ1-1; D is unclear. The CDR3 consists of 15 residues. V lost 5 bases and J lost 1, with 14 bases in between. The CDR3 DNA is TGTGCCAGCAGTCCCCCGTTGGTTAAGAACACTGAAGCTTTCTTT. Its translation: CASSPPLVKNTEAFF.